This T cell receptor beta chain was profiled in a study of T cell repertoires in cytomegalovirus infection (dated by TCRdb to the late 2010s). Describing the broader study: The HLA type of each donor mattered for the analysis, because public TCR beta signatures pointed to carriage of CMV infection along with the matching HLA type. Findings and caveats that apply to the study as a whole: The ex vivo response was dominated by HLA-C-restricted CMV-specific TCR beta clonotypes, which also provided the single most frequent clonotype in two of eight donors. Carriers of CMV infection plus the relevant HLA type were discriminated by the cumulative frequency of public TCR beta family members in the study cohort and in an independent approximately 340-donor cohort.

This clonotype appeared a few times. Its antigen remains unidentified. Base qualities are not provided; no much larger clone lies one nucleotide away. The CDR3 spans 16 residues, from the cysteine through the phenylalanine. Of all the DNA, just the CDR3 is kept, 48 bases in frame from base 1. The CDR1 and CDR2 encoded by the germline V gene are SGHDT and YYEEEE. Relative to germline, V is missing 0 bases and J is missing 5 bases, with 6 bases of the junction outside any gene match. TCRdb shows the sequencer as Illumina HiSeq 1500. The public reads were reanalyzed by TCRdb: fastp trimming at Q25, MiXCR alignment, in-frame beta chains only. Entries are consolidated by CDR3 protein sequence, retaining the most common genes and DNA. The sample table shows approximately 700,000 distinct CDR3 sequences, and less than 40% are seen once. The top ten clones comprise 2.5% to 3.5% of the sample.

The sequenced material came from PBMCs. This receptor chain uses TRBV5-6 and TRBJ2-2; the junction holds 8 bases that match TRBD1. The receptor was derived from a human donor in good health (CMV status not recorded). Some clones in this sample may be carry-over from other donors' samples. The nucleotide sequence is TGTGCCAGCAGCTTGGGGGGGACAGGACTTACCGGGGAGCTGTTTTTT. Its amino acids are CASSLGGTGLTGELFF.